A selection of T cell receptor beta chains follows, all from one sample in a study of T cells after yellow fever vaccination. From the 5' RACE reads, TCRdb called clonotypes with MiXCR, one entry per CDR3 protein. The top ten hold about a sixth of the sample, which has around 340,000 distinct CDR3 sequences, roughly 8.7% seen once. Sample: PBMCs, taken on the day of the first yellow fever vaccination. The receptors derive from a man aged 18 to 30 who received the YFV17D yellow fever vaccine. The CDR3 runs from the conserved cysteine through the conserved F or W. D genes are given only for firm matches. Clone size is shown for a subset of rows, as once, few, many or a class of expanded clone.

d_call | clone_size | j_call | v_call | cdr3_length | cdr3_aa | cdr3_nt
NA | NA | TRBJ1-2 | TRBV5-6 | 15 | CASSLGPPPNYGYTF | TGTGCCAGCAGCTTGGGACCACCGCCTAACTATGGCTACACCTTC
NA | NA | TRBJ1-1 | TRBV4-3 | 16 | CASSQERRLFLTEAFF | TGCGCCAGCAGCCAAGAGAGACGGCTGTTTCTCACTGAAGCTTTCTTT
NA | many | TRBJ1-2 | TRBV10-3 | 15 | CAISERPGTEYGYTF | TGTGCCATCAGTGAGCGACCCGGGACGGAGTATGGCTACACCTTC
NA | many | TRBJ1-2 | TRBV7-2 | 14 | CASSRNQGNYGYTF | TGTGCCAGCAGCAGAAACCAGGGGAACTATGGCTACACCTTC
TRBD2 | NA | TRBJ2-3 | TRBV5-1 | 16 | CASSSTRLADTDTQYF | TGCGCCAGCAGCTCGACAAGACTAGCCGACACAGATACGCAGTATTTT
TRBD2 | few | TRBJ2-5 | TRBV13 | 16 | CASSAEAGLAEETQYF | TGTGCCAGCAGCGCGGAGGCGGGACTAGCGGAAGAGACCCAGTACTTC
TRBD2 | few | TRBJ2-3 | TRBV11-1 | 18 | CASSRGLAGGLSTDTQYF | TGTGCCAGCAGCCGGGGACTAGCGGGGGGCCTAAGCACAGATACGCAGTATTTT
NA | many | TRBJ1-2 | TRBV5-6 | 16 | CASSRAVSTTNYGYTF | TGTGCCAGCAGCAGGGCAGTGAGCACAACTAACTATGGCTACACCTTC
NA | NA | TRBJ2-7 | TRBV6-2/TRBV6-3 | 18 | CASSYGGAFLSPFYEQYF | TGTGCCAGCAGTTACGGTGGAGCGTTCTTATCCCCGTTCTACGAGCAGTACTTC
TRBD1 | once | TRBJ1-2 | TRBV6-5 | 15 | CASSYRATGGSGYTF | TGTGCCAGCAGTTACCGCGCTACAGGGGGCAGTGGCTACACCTTC
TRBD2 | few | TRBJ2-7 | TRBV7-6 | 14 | CASSQSGGSPEQYF | TGTGCCAGCAGCCAAAGCGGGGGCTCCCCCGAGCAGTACTTC
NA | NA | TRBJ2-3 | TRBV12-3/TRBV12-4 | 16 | CASSLRAGQEGDTQYF | TGTGCCAGCAGTTTACGGGCGGGACAAGAGGGAGATACGCAGTATTTT